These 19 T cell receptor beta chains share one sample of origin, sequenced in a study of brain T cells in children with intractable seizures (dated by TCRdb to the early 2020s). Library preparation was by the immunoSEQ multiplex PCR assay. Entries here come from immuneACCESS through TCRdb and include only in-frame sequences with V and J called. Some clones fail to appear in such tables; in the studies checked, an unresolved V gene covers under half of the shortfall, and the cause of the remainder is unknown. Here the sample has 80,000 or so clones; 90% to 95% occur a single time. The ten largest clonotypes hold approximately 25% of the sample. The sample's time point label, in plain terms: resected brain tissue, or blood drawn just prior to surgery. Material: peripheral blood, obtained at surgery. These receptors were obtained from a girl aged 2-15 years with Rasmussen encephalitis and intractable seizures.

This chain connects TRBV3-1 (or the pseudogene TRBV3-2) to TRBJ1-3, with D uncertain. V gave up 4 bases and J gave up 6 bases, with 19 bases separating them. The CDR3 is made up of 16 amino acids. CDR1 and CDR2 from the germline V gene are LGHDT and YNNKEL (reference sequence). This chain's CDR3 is CASSPYSGRSVNTIYF. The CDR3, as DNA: TGTGCCAGCAGCCCCTATTCGGGCAGAAGCGTAAACACCATATATTTT.

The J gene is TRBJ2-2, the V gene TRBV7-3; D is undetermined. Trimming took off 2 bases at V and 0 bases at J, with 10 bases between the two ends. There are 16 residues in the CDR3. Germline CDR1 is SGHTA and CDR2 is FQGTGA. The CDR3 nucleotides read TGTGCCAGCAGCTTATCCGGCAGGACGAACACCGGGGAGCTGTTTTTT. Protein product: CASSLSGRTNTGELFF.

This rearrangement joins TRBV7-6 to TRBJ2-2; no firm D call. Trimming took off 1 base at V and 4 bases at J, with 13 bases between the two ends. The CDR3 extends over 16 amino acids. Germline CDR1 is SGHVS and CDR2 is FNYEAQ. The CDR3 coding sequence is TGTGCCAGCAGCTTAGACCCCCCATCCGCCACCGGGGAGCTGTTTTTT. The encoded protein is CASSLDPPSATGELFF.

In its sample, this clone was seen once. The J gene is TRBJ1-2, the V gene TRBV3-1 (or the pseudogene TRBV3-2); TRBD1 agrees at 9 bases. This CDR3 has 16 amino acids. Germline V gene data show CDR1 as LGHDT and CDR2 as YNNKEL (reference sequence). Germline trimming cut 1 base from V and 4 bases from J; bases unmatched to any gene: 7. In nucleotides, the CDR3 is TGTGCCAGCAGCCAAGGACTAGGGACAGGGAGCTATGGCTACACCTTC. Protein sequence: CASSQGLGTGSYGYTF.

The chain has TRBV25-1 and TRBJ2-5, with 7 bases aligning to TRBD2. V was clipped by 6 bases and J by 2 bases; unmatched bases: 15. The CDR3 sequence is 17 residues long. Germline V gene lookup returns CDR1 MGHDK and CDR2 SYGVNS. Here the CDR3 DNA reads TGTGCCAGCAGGGCGACTAGGGGCGGGAGCCTGCAAGAGACCCAGTACTTC. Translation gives CASRATRGGSLQETQYF.

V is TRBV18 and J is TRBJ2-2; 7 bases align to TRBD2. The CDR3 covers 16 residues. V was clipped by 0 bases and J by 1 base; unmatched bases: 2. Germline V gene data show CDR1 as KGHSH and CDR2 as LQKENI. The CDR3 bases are TGTGCCAGCTCACCACCGGCTAGCGGGAACACCGGGGAGCTGTTTTTT. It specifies CASSPPASGNTGELFF.

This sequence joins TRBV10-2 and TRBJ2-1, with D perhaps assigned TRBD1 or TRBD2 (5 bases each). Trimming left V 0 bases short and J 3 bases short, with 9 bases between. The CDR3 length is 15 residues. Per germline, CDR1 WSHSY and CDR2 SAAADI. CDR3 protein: CASSESGTYYNEQFF. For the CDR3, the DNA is TGCGCCAGCAGTGAGTCCGGGACCTACTACAATGAGCAGTTCTTC.

In DNA, the CDR3 is TGTGCCACCAGCAGAGGAACTGAAGCTTTCTTT. Amino acid sequence: CATSRGTEAFF. This sequence joins TRBV15 and TRBJ1-1, with D unclear. CDR1 and CDR2 (germline): LNHNV, YYDKDF (reference sequence). V was clipped by 1 base and J by 5 bases, with 2 bases between them. The CDR3 covers 11 residues.

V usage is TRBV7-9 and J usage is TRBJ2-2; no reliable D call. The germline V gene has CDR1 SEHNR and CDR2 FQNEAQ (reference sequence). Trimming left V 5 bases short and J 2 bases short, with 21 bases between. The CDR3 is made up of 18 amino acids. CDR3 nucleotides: TGTGCCAGCAGCCTCCTCCCTCAGGCATTCCTTAACACCGGGGAGCTGTTTTTT. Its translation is CASSLLPQAFLNTGELFF.

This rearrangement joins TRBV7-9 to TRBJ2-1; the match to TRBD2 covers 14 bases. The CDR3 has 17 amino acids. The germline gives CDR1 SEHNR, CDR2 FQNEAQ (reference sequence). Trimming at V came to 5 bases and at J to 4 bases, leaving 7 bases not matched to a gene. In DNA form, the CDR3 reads TGTGCCAGCAGCCCCTACCGACTAGCGGGAGGGTACAATGAGCAGTTCTTC. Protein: CASSPYRLAGGYNEQFF.

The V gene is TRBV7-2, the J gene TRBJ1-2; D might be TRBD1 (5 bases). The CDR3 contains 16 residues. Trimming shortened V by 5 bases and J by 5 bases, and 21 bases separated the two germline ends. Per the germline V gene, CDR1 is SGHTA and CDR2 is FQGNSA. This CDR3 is CASSPPRQRPLYGYTF. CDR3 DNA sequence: TGTGCCAGCAGCCCGCCGAGACAGAGACCCTTATATGGCTACACCTTC.

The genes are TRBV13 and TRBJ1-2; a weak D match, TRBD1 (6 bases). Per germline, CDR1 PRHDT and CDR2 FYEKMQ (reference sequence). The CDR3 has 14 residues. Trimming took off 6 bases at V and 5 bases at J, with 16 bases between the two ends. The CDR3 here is CASRRRGQGYGYTF. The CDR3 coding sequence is TGTGCCAGCAGGAGGAGAGGGCAGGGGTATGGCTACACCTTC. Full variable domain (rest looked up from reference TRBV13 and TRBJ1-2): AAGVIQSPRHLIKEKRETATLKCYPIPRHDTVYWYQQGPGQDPQFLISFYEKMQSDKGSIPDRFSAQQFSDYHSELNMSSLELGDSALYFCASRRRGQGYGYTFGSGTRLTVV.

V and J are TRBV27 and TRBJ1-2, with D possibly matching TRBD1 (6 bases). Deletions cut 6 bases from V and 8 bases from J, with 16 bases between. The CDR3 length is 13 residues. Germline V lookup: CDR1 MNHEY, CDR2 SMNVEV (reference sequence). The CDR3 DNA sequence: TGTGCCAGCAGGAAAGGCAGGGGACGCGGCTACACCTTC. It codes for CASRKGRGRGYTF.

In DNA form, the CDR3 reads TGTGCCAGCAGCGTAGCACCTGGGGGTAGCGGGAGGGCCGGGGAGCTGTTTTTT. This encodes CASSVAPGGSGRAGELFF. The chain links TRBV9 to TRBJ2-2, with 11 positions matching TRBD2. Germline V gene lookup returns CDR1 SGDLS and CDR2 YYNGEE. The junction had 10 bases not matched to a gene; V was cut back by 0 bases and J by 6 bases. The CDR3 consists of 18 residues.

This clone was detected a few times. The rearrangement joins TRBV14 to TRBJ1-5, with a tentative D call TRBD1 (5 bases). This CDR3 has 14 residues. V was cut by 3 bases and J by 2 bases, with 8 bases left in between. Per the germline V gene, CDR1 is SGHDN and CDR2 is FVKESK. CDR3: CASSHRGGNQPQHF. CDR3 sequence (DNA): TGTGCCAGCAGCCATCGGGGCGGCAATCAGCCCCAGCATTTT. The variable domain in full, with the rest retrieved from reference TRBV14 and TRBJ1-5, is EAGVTQFPSHSVIEKGQTVTLRCDPISGHDNLYWYRRVMGKEIKFLLHFVKESKQDESGMPNNRFLAERTGGTYSTLKVQPAELEDSGVYFCASSHRGGNQPQHFGDGTRLSIL.

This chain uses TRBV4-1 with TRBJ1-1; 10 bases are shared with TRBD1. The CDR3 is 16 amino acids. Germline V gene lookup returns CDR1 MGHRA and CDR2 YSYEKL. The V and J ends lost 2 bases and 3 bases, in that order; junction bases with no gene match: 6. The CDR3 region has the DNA TGCGCCAGCAGCCAACGTCCCGGGACAGGGGACACTGAAGCTTTCTTT. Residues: CASSQRPGTGDTEAFF.

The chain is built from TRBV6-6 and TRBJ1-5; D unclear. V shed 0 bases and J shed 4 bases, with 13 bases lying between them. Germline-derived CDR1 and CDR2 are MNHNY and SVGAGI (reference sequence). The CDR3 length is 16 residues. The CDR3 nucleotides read TGTGCCAGCAGTTACTCCATCTTTCTGGTGAATCAGCCCCAGCATTTT. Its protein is CASSYSIFLVNQPQHF.

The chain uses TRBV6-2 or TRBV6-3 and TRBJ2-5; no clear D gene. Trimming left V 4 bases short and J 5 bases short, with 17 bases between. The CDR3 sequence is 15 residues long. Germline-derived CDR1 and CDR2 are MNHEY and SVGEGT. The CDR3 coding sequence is TGTGCCAGCAGTTCCCTGACTCTACCCTCCGAGACCCAGTACTTC. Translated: CASSSLTLPSETQYF.

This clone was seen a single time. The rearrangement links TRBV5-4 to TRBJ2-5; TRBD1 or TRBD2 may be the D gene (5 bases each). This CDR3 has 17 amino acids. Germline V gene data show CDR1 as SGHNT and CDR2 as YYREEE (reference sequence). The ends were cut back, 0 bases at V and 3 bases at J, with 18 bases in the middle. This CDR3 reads CASSLGLWDGPKETQYF. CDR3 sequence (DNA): TGTGCCAGCAGCTTGGGCCTCTGGGACGGGCCTAAAGAGACCCAGTACTTC.